This T cell receptor beta chain was observed in a study of cytomegalovirus exposure and HLA in healthy donors (dated by TCRdb to about 2017). Study-level background: An earlier analysis of approximately 640 of the donors reported 250 to 350 Gb of sequence data and some 120 million unique TCR beta sequences from about 180 million T cells. The T cell repertoires of 700 or so subjects were profiled by immunosequencing and related to cytomegalovirus serostatus. The number of donors typed differed by locus, with about 629-630 for A, B, C, DRB1 and DQB1, about 500 for DQA1, about 610 for DPA1, and approximately 470 for DPB1. Several DR-DQ haplotypes were handled as single units for association and clustering because linkage in the cohort was strong. An early release covering more than 500 HLA-typed donors comprised around 300 gigabases of sequencing data and about 90 million unique TCR sequences. The genetic ancestry cluster associated with self-reported Caucasian donors included 81% of the roughly 400 genotyped donors. In a later analysis, previously published TCR beta repertoires from 666 donors were re-analyzed and high-resolution HLA genotyping was added so that TCR occurrence patterns could be studied. Besides the first cohort of under 700 subjects, a separate validation cohort made up of over a hundred different subjects was used. To predict cytomegalovirus infection status, the study brought together high-throughput TCR immunosequencing, statistical association of individual TCRs with disease status, and machine learning. Rather than drawing on any new phenotypic data, the later analysis identified candidate immune exposures from TCR beta sequences and the way those sequences occurred across donors. HLA typing included class I and class II loci at four-digit resolution. Among about 360 genotyped donors of the cohort, an average of roughly 240,000 unique TCR beta nucleotide sequences were sequenced per donor, about a sixth of them non-productive. Genome-wide SNP genotypes for about three fifths of the roughly 670 donors were used in a later genetic analysis, which treated that subset as a discovery cohort. Alongside the repertoire data, information on donor age, sex, ethnicity and CMV serostatus was compiled. In an earlier analysis of several hundred of the donors, high-throughput TCR beta sequencing was used to judge whether each TCR beta V gene segment behaved as functional or pseudogenic. The study aimed to test whether cataloging public T cell receptors could reveal signatures of past pathogen exposure. Every repertoire in the discovery cohort had been generated on one and the same sequencing platform. On the study overall, not on this receptor specifically: Three of the identified cytomegalovirus-associated TCR beta chains were confirmed in vitro to be specific for cytomegalovirus antigens. Because counts were too low, roughly 17 rarely observed V segments, including chromosome 9 orphons, were left out of the earlier analysis of 587 of the donors. A further reported finding was that TCR beta sequences accurately predicted the HLA-A and HLA-B alleles for most subjects in the first cohort. In a later analysis, HLA-associated TCR beta chains showed more clonal expansion and lower generation probabilities than non-associated chains that were equally common. In an earlier analysis of 500 to 650 of the donors, most TCR beta V segments appeared in productive rearrangements about 87% or about 30% of the time, broadly matching IMGT annotations. Correlated functional status among segregating V segments might reflect linkage disequilibrium, but an unknown experimental factor could not be ruled out. HLA typing was unavailable for some donors at each locus, so association tests used only the typed subset. CMV serostatus was the only immune exposure information available for the cohort. The authors suggested that the approach could potentially be generalized to other disease states and immunological phenotypes. The study gave a list of 150 to 200 TCR beta chains associated with cytomegalovirus. Assigning TCR associations to individual alleles was difficult when HLA alleles, especially DR and DQ, strongly co-occurred. In a later analysis, the rate of TCR association differed among HLA loci, with DRB1 alleles having the most associated TCRs and HLA-C alleles having the fewest. In a later analysis, most CMV-associated TCR beta chains were found to appear HLA-restricted, with HLA associations seemingly driven largely by CMV exposure. Presence/absence analyses assumed roughly uniform sequencing depth across donors, an assumption that may not hold. In a later genetic analysis, fewer N-insertions in productive TCRs were reported among donors in an Asian-associated ancestry cluster than the approximately 710-donor mean. Across donors, most TCR sequences were observed very rarely, whereas some public TCRs were present in many individuals. A later genetic analysis associated a missense DCLRE1C variant with V-gene and J-gene trimming of TCR beta chains, and an independent cohort replicated the association. According to a later analysis, parvovirus B19, influenza, CMV and Epstein-Barr virus appeared linked to several top co-occurrence clusters. The sequencing pipeline was judged likely to have produced a cluster of highly shared sequence variants as a technical artifact. The classifier was reported to diagnose cytomegalovirus status with high specificity and sensitivity in both the original cohort and the validation cohort. At a false discovery rate of 0.05, a later analysis linked 15,000 to 20,000 TCR beta sequences to specific HLA alleles. Only TCR beta chains were sequenced in this cohort, and the absence of alpha or paired-chain data limited detectable features. Some IMGT-functional V segments, including TRBV6-2 and TRBV6-3, could not be distinguished by the 87-base-pair reads and were therefore excluded.

The cohort comprised 666 healthy bone marrow donors. At the time of sampling, every cohort member was nominally healthy, though immune exposures that went unrecorded were likely present. The donor tested CMV seronegative, placing the donor among the 350 or so seronegative members of the cohort. A peripheral blood sample was collected from each donor, and TCR beta sequencing was performed on peripheral blood mononuclear cells. The Qiagen DNeasy Blood Extraction Kit was used to extract genomic DNA from the blood cell samples. V sheds 1 base and J sheds 4 bases, leaving 9 bases between their ends. The CDR3 starts with the cysteine, ends with the phenylalanine, and has 14 residues. The entry retains the CDR3 DNA only, 42 bases that are in frame from base 1. The germline V gene gives CDR1 as SNHLY and CDR2 as FYNNEI. Library preparation employed the immunoSEQ multiplex PCR assay. For the multiplex PCR, a mixture combining 60 forward primers for TCR Vbeta segments and 13 reverse primers for TCR Jbeta segments was used. A multiplex PCR assay on genomic DNA amplified the CDR3 region of rearranged TCR beta genes. The amplified TCR beta libraries were sequenced on the Illumina HiSeq System as 87-base-pair reads. As for the authors' bioinformatics: In a later analysis, 80 million or so unique TCR beta chains were counted across the approximately 620 repertoires, and about 10 million of these chains were shared by at least two donors. A nearest-neighbor algorithm error-corrected the raw reads and collapsed the reads into unique sequences, merging closely related sequences to remove PCR and sequencing errors. Alignment of CDR3 sequences to IMGT reference sequences was used to assign V, D and J gene segments. For a sequence to be retained, a match of at least six nucleotides was required to both a V gene segment and a J gene segment. A rearrangement counted as productive if the CDR3 had no stop codons and remained in frame with V and J, and every other rearrangement counted as non-productive. Following IMGT convention, CDR3 was defined as the stretch from the second conserved V-encoded cysteine to the conserved J-encoded phenylalanine. In an earlier analysis of approximately 590 of the donors, sequences lacking an unambiguous match to a single V gene segment were excluded. An earlier analysis of 587 of the donors called V segments functional above 56.7% productive rearrangements and segregating when the between-donor standard deviation exceeded 5%. A statistical classification framework was developed to diagnose cytomegalovirus status using the catalog of TCR beta chain sequences. V and J gene assignment, in a later analysis, came from comparing TCR nucleotide sequences with IMGT/GENE-DB human TR gene sequences. The TCRdist pipeline was used in a later analysis to assign CDR3 sequences and most-parsimonious VDJ recombination scenarios. In a later analysis, every TCR beta chain was defined by the combination of its CDR3 amino acid sequence and its V-gene family, and reads without a unique V-gene family were dropped. In a later analysis, nearly 600 highly shared, low-generation-probability nucleotide sequences were removed to address suspected cross-contamination and a sequencing artifact. In a later analysis, a clonal expansion index was calculated for each public chain from normalized within-repertoire ranks of inferred template counts. In a later analysis, generation probabilities were computed using a VDJ recombination model fitted to out-of-frame rearrangements, and the results were checked against IGoR. Hypergeometric tests were used in a later analysis to score TCR-TCR, TCR-HLA and TCR-CMV co-occurrence, with a repertoire-size bias correction applied to the TCR pairs. A later analysis estimated false discovery rates by permuting HLA or CMV assignments 20 times. In a later analysis, co-occurring TCRs were grouped using DBSCAN, with TCRdist sequence similarity added in when clustering inside HLA-allele-positive subsets. Repertoires with fewer than 30,000 or more than 120,000 public chains, plus five repertoires with anomalous nucleotide sharing, were excluded from co-occurrence clustering. In its TCRdb copy, this immuneACCESS table keeps in-frame sequences only and misses some clones. Where compared with another copy, unresolved V genes explain less than half of these, and the others have no known cause. D and trimming were read from the DNA, whereas the V and J calls and clone size are those reported in that table. The sample profile shows 150,000 to 200,000 clones; about 84% of them were found once. The ten largest make up around 4.8% of the sample.

Of note for this clone: Its target antigen remains unknown. Per-nucleotide qualities are absent, and no much larger clonotype sits a single base away.

What was sequenced was PBMCs. This sequence originates from a man in his late teens or twenties in good health and CMV-seronegative. This chain joins TRBV2 to TRBJ2-3; confidence is insufficient to name the D gene. The base sequence is TGTGCCAGCAGTGAAGGGAGCCTCCCAGATACGCAGTATTTT. Its protein reads: CASSEGSLPDTQYF. Extended through the reference TRBV2 and TRBJ2-3 proteins, this CDR3 yields the full variable domain: EPEVTQTPSHQVTQMGQEVILRCVPISNHLYFYWYRQILGQKVEFLVSFYNNEISEKSEIFDDQFSVERPDGSNFTLKIRSTKLEDSAMYFCASSEGSLPDTQYFGPGTRLTVL.